This T cell receptor beta chain derives from a study of blood T cell repertoires in COVID-19. Overall study context: Samples came from the United States, Italy and Spain, spanning acute and convalescent COVID-19. In each case, the material was cDNA or gDNA derived from T cells, B-cell-depleted T cells, or PBMCs.

Original processing methods: Nucleated cell counts were estimated from reference gene primer amplification. Sequenced by immunoSEQ multiplex PCR; TCRdb stores in-frame clones only, minus some. The D gene and trimming were derived from the DNA, and the V and J assignments and clone size from that table. This table holds tens of thousands of clones, more than 75% found once. CDR1 and CDR2 (germline): SGHRS, YFSETQ. This CDR3 contains 15 residues. Trimming took 0 bases from V and 2 from J; bases not matched to a gene: 2. This chain connects TRBV5-1 to TRBJ2-5, with TRBD2 identical over 9 bases. What was sequenced was peripheral blood. This TCR was sampled from a man over 45 with acute or convalescent COVID-19. The CDR3 DNA reads TGCGCCAGCAGCTTGGGACTAGCGGAGCAAGAGACCCAGTACTTC. Protein: CASSLGLAEQETQYF.